The sequence of this T cell receptor beta chain was determined in a study of a mutant IDH1 vaccine in newly diagnosed glioma. Assay used: immunoSEQ multiplex PCR; TCRdb lists only in-frame clones, some missing. The sample records fewer than 90,000 clones, roughly 83% being singletons. As for time point: week 35, safety follow-up. Each vaccine dose was 300 ug of mutant IDH1 20-mer peptide, with topical imiquimod. The CDR3 loop spans 15 amino acids. The germline V gene has CDR1 SEHNR and CDR2 FQNEAQ (reference sequence). V was pared by 1 base and J by 5 bases, with 11 bases between. This clone was recorded a few times. What it recognizes is unknown.

The TCR sequence derives from a man aged 18-30 years with glioma. The chain joins TRBV7-9 to TRBJ1-4, with a tentative D call TRBD1 (6 bases). Material: PBMCs, obtained from a glioma patient whose treatment included an IDH1 peptide vaccine. The CDR3: CASSLGGGTNEKLFF. The DNA for the CDR3 is TGTGCCAGCAGCTTAGGGGGGGGCACGAATGAAAAACTGTTTTTT.